The subject of this entry is one T cell receptor beta chain. The method was immunoSEQ multiplex PCR; TCRdb's version includes in-frame clones alone and lacks a portion of them. Of some 350,000 clones listed, over 75% are singletons. Deletions cut 0 bases from V and 4 bases from J, with 12 bases between. The CDR3 covers 15 residues. Germline CDR1 and CDR2: MGHRA and YSYEKL. The data were taken from a study of blood T cell repertoires in COVID-19. Study background: Whether acute or convalescent, the COVID-19 samples came from the United States, Italy and Spain.

Before being deemed recovered, Cohort 3 donors had two negative PCRs, clearance, or symptom resolution. Sequenced sample: PBMCs or T cells enriched from blood (not recorded which). The chain is built from TRBV4-1 and TRBJ2-5; D is ambiguous. The sequence was obtained from a woman aged 25 to 39 who had recovered from COVID-19. This chain's CDR3 is CASSQDPSTGETQYF. The CDR3 DNA sequence: TGCGCCAGCAGCCAAGATCCAAGCACTGGAGAGACCCAGTACTTC.